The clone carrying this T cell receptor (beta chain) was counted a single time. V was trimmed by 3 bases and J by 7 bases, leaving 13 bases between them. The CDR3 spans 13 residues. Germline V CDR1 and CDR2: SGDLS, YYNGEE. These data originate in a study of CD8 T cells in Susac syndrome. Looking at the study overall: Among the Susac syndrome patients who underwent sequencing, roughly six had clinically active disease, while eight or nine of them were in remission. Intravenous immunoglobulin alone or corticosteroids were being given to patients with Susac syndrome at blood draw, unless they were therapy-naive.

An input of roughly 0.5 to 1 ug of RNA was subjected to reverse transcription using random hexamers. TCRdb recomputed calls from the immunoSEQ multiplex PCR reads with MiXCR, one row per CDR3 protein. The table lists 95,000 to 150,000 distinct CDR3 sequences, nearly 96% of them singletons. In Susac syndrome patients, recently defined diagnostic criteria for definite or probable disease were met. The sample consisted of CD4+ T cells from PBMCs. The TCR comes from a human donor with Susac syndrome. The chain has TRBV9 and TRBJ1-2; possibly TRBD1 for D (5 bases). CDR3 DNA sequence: TGTGCCAGCAGCGAGACTGGGGGAGTTGGCTACACCTTC. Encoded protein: CASSETGGVGYTF.